The present entry profiles one T cell receptor (beta chain) with its context. The data derive from a study of cytomegalovirus exposure and HLA in healthy donors. The primer mix had 60 Vbeta and 13 Jbeta primers. Sequenced by immunoSEQ multiplex PCR; TCRdb stores in-frame clones only, minus some. The sample lists around 100,000 clones, about 79% occurring once. CDR1 is SGHDT, CDR2 YYEEEE, per germline. Trimming removed 1 base from V and 2 bases from J; junction bases left unmatched: 9. The CDR3 loop spans 16 amino acids. This chain uses TRBV5-6 with TRBJ2-7; 7 positions agree with TRBD1. This clonotype was obtained from a man in his forties or fifties in good health and CMV-seropositive. The sequenced sample was PBMCs. The CDR3 bases are TGTGCCAGCAGCTTGACGTTGGGCAGGGGGACCTACGAGCAGTACTTC. Its protein product is CASSLTLGRGTYEQYF.